The clone carrying this T cell receptor (beta chain) occurred once. Its antigen is still unknown. Germline loops: CDR1 SGHTA, CDR2 FQGNSA. The CDR3 contains 14 residues. V lost 2 bases to trimming and J lost 10 bases, with 15 bases between them. Profiled with immunoSEQ multiplex PCR; TCRdb holds only in-frame clones, not every one. The data show more than 75,000 clones, 85% to 95% seen once. The data derive from a study of graft-versus-host responses after intestinal transplantation. For the study at large: The transplants performed in recipients were multivisceral, liver-intestinal, or isolated intestinal. Each patient got anti-thymocyte globulin induction, then tacrolimus and steroids for roughly 3 years. Study results and limitations: Allografts from individuals with graft-donor T cell macrochimerism displayed high graft-versus-host to host-versus-graft clonal ratios.

Sequencing was performed on unstimulated CD4+ T cells sorted from spleen or lymph node cells, taken before transplant. The V and J genes are TRBV7-2 and TRBJ2-1; D perhaps matches TRBD2 (6 bases). The TCR was taken from a human donor who was the organ donor for an intestinal transplant. CDR3: CASSLSWGEGEQFF. The DNA for the CDR3 is TGTGCCAGCAGCTTATCCTGGGGGGAAGGAGAGCAGTTCTTC.